This T cell receptor beta chain is drawn from a study of blood T cells in healthy people across ages. Study-wide results and limits: Across samples, TCR beta diversity tracked strongly with naive T cell percentage.

Using a J-beta primer mix together with a sample-barcoded 5' primer, a second PCR was run for roughly 6 to 12 cycles. From the 5' RACE reads, TCRdb called clonotypes with MiXCR, one entry per CDR3 protein. The table has around 1,700,000 distinct CDR3 sequences, roughly 28% seen once. Trimming shortened V by 5 bases and J by 0 bases, and 11 bases separated the two germline ends. Germline values: CDR1 DFQATT, CDR2 SNEGSKA (reference sequence). The CDR3 extends over 14 amino acids. This clonotype was counted a few times. Its antigen is currently unknown. The sample consisted of blood. This clonotype was obtained from a woman aged 25 to 39 in good health. This chain joins TRBV20-1 and TRBJ2-1; tentative D call: TRBD1 (5 bases). The CDR3 DNA is TGCAGTGCTTTGGACATAAGCTCCTACAATGAGCAGTTCTTC. It yields the protein CSALDISSYNEQFF.